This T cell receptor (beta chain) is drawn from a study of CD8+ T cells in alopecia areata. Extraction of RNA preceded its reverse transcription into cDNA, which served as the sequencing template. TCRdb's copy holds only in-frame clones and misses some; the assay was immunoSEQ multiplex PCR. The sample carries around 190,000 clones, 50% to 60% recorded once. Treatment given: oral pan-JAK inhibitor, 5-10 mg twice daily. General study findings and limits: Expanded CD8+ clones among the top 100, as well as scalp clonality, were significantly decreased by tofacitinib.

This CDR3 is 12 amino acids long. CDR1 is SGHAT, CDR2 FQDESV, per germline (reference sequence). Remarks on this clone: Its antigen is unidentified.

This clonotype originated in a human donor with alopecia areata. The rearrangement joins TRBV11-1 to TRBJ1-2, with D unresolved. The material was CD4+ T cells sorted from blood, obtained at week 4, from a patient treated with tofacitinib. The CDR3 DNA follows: TGTGCATGGTTGGGTCACACCTATGGCTACACCTTC. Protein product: CAWLGHTYGYTF.